The 18 T cell receptor beta chains presented below share a single source sample, sequenced in a study of blood T cell repertoires in COVID-19. Some clones are missing from TCRdb's copy, which holds only in-frame ones; the method was immunoSEQ multiplex PCR. The sample holds roughly 320,000 clones, more than 75% seen once. Input material: PBMCs or T cells enriched from blood (not recorded which). The receptor set was obtained from a man aged 25-45 years who had recovered from COVID-19.

V gene TRBV6-5 combines with J gene TRBJ1-1; TRBD1 might be the D (5 bases). Trimming cost V 6 bases and J 1 base, with 9 bases left between them. CDR1 and CDR2 from the germline V gene are MNHEY and SVGAGI. The CDR3 loop spans 13 amino acids. The CDR3 nucleotides are TGTGCCAGCAGCCTACAGGCGAACACTGAAGCTTTCTTT. Its translation: CASSLQANTEAFF.

J is TRBJ2-5 and V is TRBV30, with D perhaps matching TRBD1 (6 bases). The CDR3 runs to 15 residues. Germline V gene data show CDR1 as GTSNPN and CDR2 as SVGIG (reference sequence). V was clipped by 2 bases and J by 5 bases, with 18 bases between them. CDR3 in amino acids: CAWSFTATGLETQYF. In DNA form, the CDR3 reads TGTGCCTGGAGTTTCACGGCAACAGGGCTGGAGACCCAGTACTTC. The full variable domain, its missing parts supplied by reference TRBV30 and TRBJ2-5, is SQTIHQWPATLVQPVGSPLSLECTVEGTSNPNLYWYRQAAGRGLQLLFYSVGIGQISSEVPQNLSASRPQDRQFILSSKKLLLSDSGFYLCAWSFTATGLETQYFGPGTRLLVL.

The DNA of the CDR3 is TGTGCCAGCAGCTTTTATTATCTAGGGGGCTATGAGCAGTTCTTC. Amino acid sequence: CASSFYYLGGYEQFF. The chain uses TRBV5-6 and TRBJ2-1, with 7 bases lining up with TRBD1. The germline V gene has CDR1 SGHDT and CDR2 YYEEEE. Trimming at V came to 2 bases and at J to 8 bases, leaving 10 bases not matched to a gene. This CDR3 has 15 amino acids.

The chain is built from TRBV5-1 and TRBJ2-6; 9 nucleotides match TRBD1. V shed 1 base and J 2 bases; nucleotides not matched to a gene: 7. Germline lookup yields CDR1 SGHRS and CDR2 YFSETQ. The length of the CDR3 is 18 residues. Here the CDR3 DNA reads TGCGCCAGCAGCTTGTCCACAGGGGGCTCTCCTGGGGCCAACGTCCTGACTTTC. Translated: CASSLSTGGSPGANVLTF.

This sequence joins TRBV2 and TRBJ2-2; TRBD1 matches 7 bases. The CDR3 is 12 amino acids. The V and J ends lost 6 bases and 7 bases, in that order; junction bases with no gene match: 2. Germline V gene sequence: CDR1 SNHLY, CDR2 FYNNEI. CDR3: CASSRDSGELFF. CDR3 nucleotide sequence: TGTGCCAGCAGCCGGGACAGCGGGGAGCTGTTTTTT. The whole variable domain, filled in from reference TRBV2 and TRBJ2-2, reads EPEVTQTPSHQVTQMGQEVILRCVPISNHLYFYWYRQILGQKVEFLVSFYNNEISEKSEIFDDQFSVERPDGSNFTLKIRSTKLEDSAMYFCASSRDSGELFFGEGSRLTVL.

The chain uses TRBV5-1 and TRBJ2-2; 14 bases align to TRBD2. Trimming at V came to 5 bases and at J to 0 bases, leaving 6 bases not matched to a gene. From germline, CDR1 is SGHRS and CDR2 YFSETQ. The CDR3 consists of 18 residues. The CDR3 sequence: CASRPGLAGAANTGELFF. In nucleotides, the CDR3 is TGCGCCAGCAGGCCGGGACTAGCGGGGGCCGCGAACACCGGGGAGCTGTTTTTT.

The CDR3 coding sequence is TGTGCCAGCAGCCAAGATCGCCCCCTAGCGGGAGGATCCTACGAGCAGTACTTC. Its translation: CASSQDRPLAGGSYEQYF. The chain links TRBV3-1 (or the pseudogene TRBV3-2) to TRBJ2-7; 11 bases fit TRBD2. The V and J ends lost 0 bases and 1 base, in that order; junction bases with no gene match: 8. The CDR3 extends over 18 amino acids. The germline gives CDR1 LGHDT, CDR2 YNNKEL (reference sequence).

The CDR3 region is CASSDVGVGQPQHF. CDR3 in DNA: TGTGCCAGCAGTGATGTCGGGGTGGGTCAGCCCCAGCATTTT. This chain uses TRBV25-1 with TRBJ1-5; D is undetermined. The CDR3 runs 14 residues. CDR1 is MGHDK and CDR2 is SYGVNS in the germline V gene. Trimming pared 3 bases from V and 6 bases from J, leaving 12 bases between.

CDR3 DNA sequence: TGTGCCAGCAGCCTTCAGGGTAAAGGGGGATTTCTTGGAAACACCATATATTTT. Protein product: CASSLQGKGGFLGNTIYF. The V gene is TRBV6-4, the J gene TRBJ1-3; TRBD1 might be the D (6 bases). Germline loops: CDR1 MRHNA, CDR2 SNTAGT. This CDR3 has 18 residues. The V end was cut by 6 bases, the J end by 3 bases, with 24 bases between.

The sample holds one count of this clone. The chain is built from TRBV30 and TRBJ2-7, with 8 bases matching TRBD1. Germline trimming cut 5 bases from V and 7 bases from J; bases unmatched to any gene: 13. Germline V gene sequence: CDR1 GTSNPN, CDR2 SVGIG (reference sequence). The CDR3 loop spans 14 amino acids. The CDR3 reads CAWGRQGPLGEQYF. CDR3 coding DNA: TGTGCCTGGGGGAGACAGGGGCCCCTGGGAGAGCAGTACTTC.

V gene TRBV28 combines with J gene TRBJ2-7; 9 positions agree with TRBD1. V gave up 6 bases and J gave up 3 bases; unmatched junction bases: 9. The CDR3 contains 15 residues. Germline V CDR1 and CDR2: MDHEN, SYDVKM. The CDR3 protein is CASRDTGGNFYEQYF. The CDR3 DNA sequence: TGTGCCAGCAGGGACACAGGGGGCAATTTCTACGAGCAGTACTTC.

This rearrangement joins TRBV4-1 to TRBJ2-3; 8 bases align to TRBD2. The CDR3 runs to 18 residues. The V segment lost 0 bases and the J segment 3 bases; nucleotides outside the gene matches: 11. Germline lookup yields CDR1 MGHRA and CDR2 YSYEKL. The CDR3 sequence: CASSQEWVPGLETDTQYF. CDR3 nucleotide sequence: TGCGCCAGCAGCCAAGAATGGGTTCCGGGACTAGAGACAGATACGCAGTATTTT.

This clone was found once. The chain joins TRBV18 to TRBJ2-6, with unresolved D. The germline gives CDR1 KGHSH, CDR2 LQKENI. V was clipped by 3 bases and J by 2 bases, with 11 bases between them. The CDR3 contains 16 residues. CDR3 in amino acids: CASSPIGATGANVLTF. Written as DNA, the CDR3 is TGTGCCAGCTCACCTATCGGTGCGACTGGGGCCAACGTCCTGACTTTC.

This rearrangement joins TRBV11-1 to TRBJ2-7, with a possible D match to TRBD1 (5 bases). The CDR3 is 16 residues long. The V gene's germline CDR1 is SGHAT and CDR2 FQDESV (reference sequence). V lost 5 bases and J 1 base, leaving 18 bases between the germline ends. CDR3 DNA sequence: TGTGCCAGCAGCAGAACCGGACAAACAATTTCCTACGAGCAGTACTTC. Translation gives CASSRTGQTISYEQYF.

This clone was detected only a few times. The V call is TRBV19, the J call TRBJ1-5; perhaps TRBD1 as D (5 bases). The CDR3 has 13 residues. The germline V gene encodes CDR1 LNHDA and CDR2 SQIVND (reference sequence). V lost 8 bases and J lost 3, with 11 bases in between. This chain's CDR3 is CASSDSFNQPQHF. The CDR3 bases are TGTGCCAGTTCAGACAGTTTCAATCAGCCCCAGCATTTT.

The count of this clone is one. The gene calls are TRBV30 and TRBJ2-3; no definite D call. V was cut by 4 bases and J by 5 bases, with 13 bases left in between. Germline loops: CDR1 GTSNPN, CDR2 SVGIG (reference sequence). The CDR3 is made up of 13 amino acids. DNA of the CDR3: TGTGCCTGGAATAGCCAGAGGTTAGATACGCAGTATTTT. Translating gives CAWNSQRLDTQYF.

J is TRBJ1-5 and V is TRBV12-3 or TRBV12-4, with D uncertain. This CDR3 is built from 12 residues. The V end was cut by 5 bases, the J end by 9 bases, with 11 bases between. CDR3 sequence (DNA): TGTGCCAGCAGTCTTGCACCCGGGCCCCAGCATTTT. Amino acids: CASSLAPGPQHF.

The chain employs TRBV19 and TRBJ1-5; possible D gene TRBD1, 5 bases. Germline values: CDR1 LNHDA, CDR2 SQIVND (reference sequence). V lost 4 bases and J 13 bases, leaving 17 bases between the germline ends. This CDR3 region has 13 residues. Written as DNA, the CDR3 is TGTGCCAGTAGTAGGGACTGGCGCAGTCTTCAGCATTTT. This codes for CASSRDWRSLQHF. Complete variable domain (other parts from reference TRBV19 and TRBJ1-5): DGGITQSPKYLFRKEGQNVTLSCEQNLNHDAMYWYRQDPGQGLRLIYYSQIVNDFQKGDIAEGYSVSREKKESFPLTVTSAQKNPTAFYLCASSRDWRSLQHFGDGTRLSIL.